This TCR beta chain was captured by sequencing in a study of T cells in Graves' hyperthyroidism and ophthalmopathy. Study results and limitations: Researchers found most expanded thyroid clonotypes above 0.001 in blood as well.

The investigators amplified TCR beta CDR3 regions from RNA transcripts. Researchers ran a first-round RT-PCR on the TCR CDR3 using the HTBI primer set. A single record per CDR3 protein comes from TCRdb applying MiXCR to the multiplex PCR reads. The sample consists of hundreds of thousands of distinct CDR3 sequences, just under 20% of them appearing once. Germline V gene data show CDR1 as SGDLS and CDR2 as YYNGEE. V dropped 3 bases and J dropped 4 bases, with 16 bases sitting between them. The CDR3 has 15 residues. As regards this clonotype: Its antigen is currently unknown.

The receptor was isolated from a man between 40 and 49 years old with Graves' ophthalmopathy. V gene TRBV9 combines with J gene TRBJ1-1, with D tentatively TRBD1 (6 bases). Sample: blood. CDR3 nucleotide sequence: TGTGCCAGCAGCGCCGCCCCAGGGGTCCGCACTGAAGCTTTCTTT. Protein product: CASSAAPGVRTEAFF.